This T cell receptor beta chain was retrieved from a study of CD8 T cells in ankylosing spondylitis. Libraries for TCR beta were made by quantitative 5'-RACE with molecular barcodes. One entry per CDR3 protein, called by TCRdb with MiXCR from the 5' RACE reads. The data show a few hundred thousand distinct CDR3 sequences, with 9.5% to 15% seen just once and over 6.5% held by the top ten. Study-wide points: A subset of motif variants has previously been described in the synovial fluid and blood of reactive arthritis. The clones that were linked to disease were reported to be significantly enriched in matched synovial fluid samples from ankylosing spondylitis patients. Peripheral blood samples showed relatively rare disease-linked clones, and these clones were CD8+. About 8 highly homologous variants made up a TCR beta motif, and this motif appeared characteristic of ankylosing spondylitis blood.

Germline V gene sequence: CDR1 MNHEY, CDR2 SMNVEV (reference sequence). After removal of 4 bases from V and 3 bases from J, the junction contained 7 bases not matched to a gene. The CDR3 contains 15 residues. This clonotype occurred a few times. Its target is unknown. Source material: blood, either unsorted or a sorted T cell fraction (not recorded which). This TCR was sampled from a male donor with ankylosing spondylitis. J is TRBJ2-7 and V is TRBV27; 9 bases are a match to TRBD2. The CDR3: CASSSILAGLYEQYF. DNA of the CDR3: TGTGCCAGCAGTTCCATTCTAGCGGGGCTCTACGAGCAGTACTTC.